The following is a T cell receptor (beta chain) sequence with its context. The CDR3 is 18 residues long. J gave up 9 bases and V 0 bases, and 14 bases lay outside the gene matches. In germline, CDR1 is ENHRY, CDR2 SYGVKD. The sample originates from a study of identical twins. TCRdb analysed the 5' RACE reads with MiXCR anew, one entry per CDR3 protein. Of about 700,000 distinct CDR3 sequences in the sample, around 6.1% were seen once. This clonotype originated in a man aged 18-30 years in good health. The chain recombines TRBV10-3 with TRBJ2-6; 7 nucleotides match TRBD1. Source material: naive T cells sorted from blood. The CDR3 DNA reads TGTGCCATCAGTGAGTCTGGACAGGCCTCTCTCGGGCTCAACGTCCTGACTTTC. This codes for CAISESGQASLGLNVLTF.